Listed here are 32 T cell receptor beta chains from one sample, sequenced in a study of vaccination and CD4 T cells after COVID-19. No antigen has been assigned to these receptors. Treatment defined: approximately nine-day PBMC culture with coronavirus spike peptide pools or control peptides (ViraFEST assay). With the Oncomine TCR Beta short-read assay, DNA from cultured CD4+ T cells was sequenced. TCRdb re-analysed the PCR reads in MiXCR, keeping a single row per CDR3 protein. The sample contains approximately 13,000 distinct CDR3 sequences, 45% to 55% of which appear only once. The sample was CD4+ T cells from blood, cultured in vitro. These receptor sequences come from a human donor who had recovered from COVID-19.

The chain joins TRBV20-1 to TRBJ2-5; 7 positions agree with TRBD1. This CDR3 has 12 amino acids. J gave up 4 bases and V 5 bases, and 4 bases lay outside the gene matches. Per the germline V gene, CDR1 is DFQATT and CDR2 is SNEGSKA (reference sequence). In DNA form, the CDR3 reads TGCAGTGCTCACACAGGGGCAGAGACCCAGTACTTC. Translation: CSAHTGAETQYF.

CDR3 residues: CATSDPTPAGELFF. Written as DNA, the CDR3 is TGTGCCACCAGTGATCCGACACCCGCCGGGGAGCTGTTTTTT. The chain couples TRBV24-1 to TRBJ2-2, with D hard to call. Trimming removed 3 bases at V and 6 bases at J, with 10 bases between. The CDR3 runs to 14 residues. Germline lookup yields CDR1 KGHDR and CDR2 SFDVKD.

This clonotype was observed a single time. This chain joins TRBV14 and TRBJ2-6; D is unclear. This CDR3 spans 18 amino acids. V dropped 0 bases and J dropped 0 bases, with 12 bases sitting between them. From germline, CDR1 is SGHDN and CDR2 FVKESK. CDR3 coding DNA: TGTGCCAGCAGCCAAGACATAGGGTTTCGCTCTGGGGCCAACGTCCTGACTTTC. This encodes CASSQDIGFRSGANVLTF. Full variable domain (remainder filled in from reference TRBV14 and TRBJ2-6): EAGVTQFPSHSVIEKGQTVTLRCDPISGHDNLYWYRRVMGKEIKFLLHFVKESKQDESGMPNNRFLAERTGGTYSTLKVQPAELEDSGVYFCASSQDIGFRSGANVLTFGAGSRLTVL.

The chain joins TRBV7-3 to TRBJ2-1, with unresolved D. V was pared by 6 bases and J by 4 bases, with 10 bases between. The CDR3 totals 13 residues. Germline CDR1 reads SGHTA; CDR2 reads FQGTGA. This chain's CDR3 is CASSSGRYNEQFF. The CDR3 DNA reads TGTGCCAGCAGTTCTGGACGGTACAATGAGCAGTTCTTC.

The CDR3 protein is CASSQKETQYF. The CDR3 DNA reads as TGCGCCAGCAGCCAAAAAGAGACCCAGTACTTC. V gene TRBV4-1 combines with J gene TRBJ2-5, with no clear D. V lost 2 bases, J lost 3 bases, and 1 base lay in between. The CDR3 has 11 residues. Germline CDR1 reads MGHRA; CDR2 reads YSYEKL.

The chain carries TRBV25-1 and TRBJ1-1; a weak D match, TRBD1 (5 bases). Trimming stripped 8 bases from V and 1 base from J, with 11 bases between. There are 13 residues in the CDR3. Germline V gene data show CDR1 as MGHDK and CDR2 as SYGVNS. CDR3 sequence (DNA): TGTGCCAGCTCCCGAGGGGCGAACACTGAAGCTTTCTTT. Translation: CASSRGANTEAFF.

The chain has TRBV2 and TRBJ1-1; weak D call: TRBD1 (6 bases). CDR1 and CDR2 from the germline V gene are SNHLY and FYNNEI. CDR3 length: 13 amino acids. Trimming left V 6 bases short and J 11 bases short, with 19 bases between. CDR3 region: CASREGRQAPAFF. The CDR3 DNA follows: TGTGCCAGCAGGGAGGGTCGACAGGCTCCCGCTTTCTTT.

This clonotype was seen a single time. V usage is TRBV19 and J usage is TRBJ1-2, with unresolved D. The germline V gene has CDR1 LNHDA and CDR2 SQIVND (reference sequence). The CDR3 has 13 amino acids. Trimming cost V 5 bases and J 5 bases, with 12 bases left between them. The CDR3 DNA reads TGTGCCAGTAGTCCAAAAGCCGGTTATGGCTACACCTTC. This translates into CASSPKAGYGYTF.

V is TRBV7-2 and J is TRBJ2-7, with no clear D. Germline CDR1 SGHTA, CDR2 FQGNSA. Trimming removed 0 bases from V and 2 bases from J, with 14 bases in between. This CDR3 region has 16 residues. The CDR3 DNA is TGTGCCAGCAGCTTAGCTCCGACAAGCTTCACCTACGAGCAGTACTTC. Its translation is CASSLAPTSFTYEQYF.

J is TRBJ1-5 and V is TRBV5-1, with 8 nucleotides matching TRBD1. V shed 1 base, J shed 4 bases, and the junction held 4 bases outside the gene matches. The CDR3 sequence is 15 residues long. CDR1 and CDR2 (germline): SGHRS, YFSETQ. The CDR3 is CASSLLGQVNQPQHF. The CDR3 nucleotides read TGCGCCAGCAGCTTGTTGGGACAGGTGAATCAGCCCCAGCATTTT. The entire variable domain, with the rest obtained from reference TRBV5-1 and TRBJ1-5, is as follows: KAGVTQTPRYLIKTRGQQVTLSCSPISGHRSVSWYQQTPGQGLQFLFEYFSETQRNKGNFPGRFSGRQFSNSRSEMNVSTLELGDSALYLCASSLLGQVNQPQHFGDGTRLSIL.

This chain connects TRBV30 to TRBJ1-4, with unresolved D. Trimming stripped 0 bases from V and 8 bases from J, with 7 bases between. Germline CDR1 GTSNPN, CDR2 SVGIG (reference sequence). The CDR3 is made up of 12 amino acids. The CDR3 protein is CAWSVNWEKLFF. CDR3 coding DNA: TGTGCCTGGAGTGTAAATTGGGAAAAACTGTTTTTT.

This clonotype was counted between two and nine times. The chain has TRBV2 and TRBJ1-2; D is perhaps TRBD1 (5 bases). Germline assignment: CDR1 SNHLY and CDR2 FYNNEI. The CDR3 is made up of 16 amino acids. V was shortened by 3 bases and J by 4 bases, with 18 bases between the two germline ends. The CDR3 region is CASSEKRTRRAYGYTF. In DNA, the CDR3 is TGTGCCAGCAGTGAGAAACGGACAAGGAGGGCCTATGGCTACACCTTC. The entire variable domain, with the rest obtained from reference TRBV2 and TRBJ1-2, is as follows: EPEVTQTPSHQVTQMGQEVILRCVPISNHLYFYWYRQILGQKVEFLVSFYNNEISEKSEIFDDQFSVERPDGSNFTLKIRSTKLEDSAMYFCASSEKRTRRAYGYTFGSGTRLTVV.

The CDR3 nucleotides are TGCAGTGCTAGAGAGGCCCTAAGGGGTGGCTACACCTTC. Translated, it gives CSAREALRGGYTF. The V gene is TRBV20-1, the J gene TRBJ1-2; D is possibly TRBD1 (5 bases). CDR3 length: 13 residues. The germline V and J ends were trimmed by 0 bases and 7 bases, with 12 bases remaining between them. Germline V gene data show CDR1 as DFQATT and CDR2 as SNEGSKA (reference sequence).

This CDR3 reads CASRGFSNQPQHF. The CDR3 DNA follows: TGTGCCAGCAGGGGCTTTAGCAATCAGCCCCAGCATTTT. This sequence joins TRBV6-1 and TRBJ1-5; D gene uncertain. V was pared by 6 bases and J by 0 bases, with 6 bases between. The CDR3 spans 13 residues. Germline values: CDR1 MNHNS, CDR2 SASEGT.

CDR3 loop: CSAISVAGGQETQYF. The CDR3 DNA follows: TGCAGTGCTATTTCGGTTGCTGGGGGGCAGGAGACCCAGTACTTC. The rearrangement uses TRBV20-1 and TRBJ2-5; tentatively, D is TRBD1 or TRBD2 (6 bases each). This CDR3 has 15 amino acids. Trimming stripped 4 bases from V and 5 bases from J, with 20 bases between. Per germline, CDR1 DFQATT and CDR2 SNEGSKA (reference sequence).

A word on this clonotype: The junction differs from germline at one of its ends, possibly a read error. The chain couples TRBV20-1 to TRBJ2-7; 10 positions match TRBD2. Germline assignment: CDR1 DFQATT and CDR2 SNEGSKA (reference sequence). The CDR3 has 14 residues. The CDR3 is CSPRVAGGSYEQYF. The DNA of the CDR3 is TGCAGTCCTAGGGTAGCGGGAGGCTCCTACGAGCAGTACTTC.

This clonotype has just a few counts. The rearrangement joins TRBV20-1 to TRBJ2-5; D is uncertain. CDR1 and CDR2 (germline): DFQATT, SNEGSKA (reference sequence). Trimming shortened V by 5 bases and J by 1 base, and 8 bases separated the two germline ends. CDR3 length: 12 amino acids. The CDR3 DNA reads TGCAGTGCTGAACACATCCAAGAGACCCAGTACTTC. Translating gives CSAEHIQETQYF.

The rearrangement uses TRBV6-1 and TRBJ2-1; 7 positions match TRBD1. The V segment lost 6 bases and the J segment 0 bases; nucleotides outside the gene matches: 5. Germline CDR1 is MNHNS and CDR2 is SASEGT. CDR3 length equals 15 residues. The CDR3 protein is CASSGQADSYNEQFF. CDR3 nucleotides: TGTGCCAGCAGCGGACAGGCCGACTCCTACAATGAGCAGTTCTTC.

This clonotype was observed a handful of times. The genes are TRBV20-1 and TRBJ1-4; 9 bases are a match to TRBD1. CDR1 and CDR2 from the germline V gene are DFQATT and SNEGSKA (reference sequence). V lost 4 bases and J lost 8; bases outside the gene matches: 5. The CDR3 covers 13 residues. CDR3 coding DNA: TGCAGTGCTAAAGACAGGGGGAGGGAAAAACTGTTTTTT. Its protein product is CSAKDRGREKLFF.

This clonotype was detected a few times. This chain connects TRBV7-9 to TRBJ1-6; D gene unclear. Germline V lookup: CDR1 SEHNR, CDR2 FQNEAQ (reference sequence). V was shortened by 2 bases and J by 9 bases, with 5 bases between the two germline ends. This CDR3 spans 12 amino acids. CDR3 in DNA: TGTGCCAGCAGCTTACTTGTTTCACCCCTCCACTTT. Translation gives CASSLLVSPLHF.

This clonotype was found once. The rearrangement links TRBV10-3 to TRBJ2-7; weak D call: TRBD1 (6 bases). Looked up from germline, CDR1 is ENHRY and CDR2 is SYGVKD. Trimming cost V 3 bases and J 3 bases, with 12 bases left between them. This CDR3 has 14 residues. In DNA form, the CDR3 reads TGTGCCATCAGTGACGGACAGTCAAACTACGAGCAGTACTTC. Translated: CAISDGQSNYEQYF.

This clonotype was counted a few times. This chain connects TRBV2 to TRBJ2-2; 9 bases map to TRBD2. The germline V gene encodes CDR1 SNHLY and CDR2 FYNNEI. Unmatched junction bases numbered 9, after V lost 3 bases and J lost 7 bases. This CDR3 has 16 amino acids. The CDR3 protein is CASSEGGRAIIGELFF. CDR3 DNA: TGTGCCAGCAGTGAGGGCGGGAGGGCGATTATCGGGGAGCTGTTTTTT.

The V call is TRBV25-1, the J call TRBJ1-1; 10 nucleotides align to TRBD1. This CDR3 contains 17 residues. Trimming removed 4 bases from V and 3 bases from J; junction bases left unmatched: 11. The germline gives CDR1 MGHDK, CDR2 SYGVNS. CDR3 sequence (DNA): TGTGCCAGCAGTGTTGGGCCCCGACAGGGGGCGGACACTGAAGCTTTCTTT. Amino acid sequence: CASSVGPRQGADTEAFF.

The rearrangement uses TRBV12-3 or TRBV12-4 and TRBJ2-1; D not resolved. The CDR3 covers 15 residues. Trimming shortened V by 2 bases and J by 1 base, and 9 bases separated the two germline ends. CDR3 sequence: CASSLPAASYNEQFF. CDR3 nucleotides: TGTGCCAGCAGTTTACCGGCGGCGTCCTACAATGAGCAGTTCTTC.

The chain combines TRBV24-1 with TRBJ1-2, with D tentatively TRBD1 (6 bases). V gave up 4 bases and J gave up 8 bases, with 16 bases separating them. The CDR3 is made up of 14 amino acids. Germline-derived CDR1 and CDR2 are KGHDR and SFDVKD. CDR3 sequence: CATSENTGLGGYTF. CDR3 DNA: TGTGCCACCAGTGAAAACACAGGGCTGGGCGGCTACACCTTC.

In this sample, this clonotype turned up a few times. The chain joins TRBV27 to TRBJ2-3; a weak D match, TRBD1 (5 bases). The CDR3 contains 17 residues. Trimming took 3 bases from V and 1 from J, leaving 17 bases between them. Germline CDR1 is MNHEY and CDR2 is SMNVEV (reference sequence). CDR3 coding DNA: TGTGCCAGCAGTTTGGTAGGGGTGGGATCCGGCACAGATACGCAGTATTTT. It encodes CASSLVGVGSGTDTQYF.

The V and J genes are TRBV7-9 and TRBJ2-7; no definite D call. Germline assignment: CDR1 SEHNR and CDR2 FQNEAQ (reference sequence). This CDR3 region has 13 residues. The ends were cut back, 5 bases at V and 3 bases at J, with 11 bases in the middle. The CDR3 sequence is CASSQLEYYEQYF. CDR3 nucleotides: TGTGCCAGCAGCCAACTTGAGTACTACGAGCAGTACTTC.

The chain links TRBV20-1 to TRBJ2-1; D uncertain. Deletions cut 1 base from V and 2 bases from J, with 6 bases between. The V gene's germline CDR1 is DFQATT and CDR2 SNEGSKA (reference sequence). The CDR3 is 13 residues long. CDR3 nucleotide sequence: TGCAGTGCTAGAGGTCTGGCCTACAATGAGCAGTTCTTC. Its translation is CSARGLAYNEQFF.

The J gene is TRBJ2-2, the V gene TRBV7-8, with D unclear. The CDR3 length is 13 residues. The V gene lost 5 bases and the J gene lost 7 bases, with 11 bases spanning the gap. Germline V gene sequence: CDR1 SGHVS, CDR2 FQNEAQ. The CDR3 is CASSRRVSGELFF. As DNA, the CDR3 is TGTGCCAGCAGCCGCCGGGTTAGCGGGGAGCTGTTTTTT.

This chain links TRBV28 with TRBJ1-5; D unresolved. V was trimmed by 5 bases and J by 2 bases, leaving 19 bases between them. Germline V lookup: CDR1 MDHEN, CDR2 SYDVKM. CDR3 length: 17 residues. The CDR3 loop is CASSRTRLRTGNQPQHF. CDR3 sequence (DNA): TGTGCCAGCAGTCGCACCCGACTCAGGACGGGCAATCAGCCCCAGCATTTT.

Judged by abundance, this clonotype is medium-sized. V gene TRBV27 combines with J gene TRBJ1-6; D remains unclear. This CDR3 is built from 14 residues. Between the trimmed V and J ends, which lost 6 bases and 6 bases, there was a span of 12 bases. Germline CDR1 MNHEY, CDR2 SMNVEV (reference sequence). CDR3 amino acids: CASRRRLINSPLHF. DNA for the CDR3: TGTGCCAGCAGAAGGCGACTGATTAATTCACCCCTCCACTTT.

CDR3 nucleotide sequence: TGTGCCAGCAGTTACCAGGGCAATCTCTACGAGCAGTACTTC. Encoded protein: CASSYQGNLYEQYF. V usage is TRBV6-5 and J usage is TRBJ2-7, with D maybe TRBD1 (5 bases). CDR3 size: 14 residues. Germline-derived CDR1 and CDR2 are MNHEY and SVGAGI. The V end lost 2 bases, the J end lost 3 bases, and 11 bases lay between the germline ends.